This entry is about one T cell receptor (beta chain). Its antigen is still unknown. Time point noted: recipient sample about 28 days before transplant, after cytoreduction. Recipients were bled about 28 days pretransplant and at posttransplant days 30, 100, 180. The length of the CDR3 is 13 residues. The germline gives CDR1 MGHRA, CDR2 YSYEKL. With 6 bases removed from V and 5 bases from J, the gap between germline ends came to 14 bases. Libraries were prepared by immunoSEQ multiplex PCR; TCRdb keeps only in-frame clonotypes and omits some of them. The table has some 35,000 clones, 85% to 95% seen once; the top ten hold around 1.5%. The data stem from a study of T cell clonotyping in hematopoietic cell transplantation. Background on the study: Recipient samples before transplant were obtained post-cytoreduction.

Findings of the study overall: No sorting was done, leaving CD4 and CD8 contributions mixed. Few recipient clonotypes overlapped donors; over 95% were de novo at given depth.

The sequenced sample was peripheral blood mononuclear cells, obtained before stem cell transplant. The chain combines TRBV4-1 with TRBJ2-7; D not resolved. The source of this sequence is a man in his forties or fifties with chronic myeloid leukemia. Some clones in this sample may be carry-over from other donors' samples. In DNA form, the CDR3 reads TGCGCCAGCAGTCACAGAGAGTCCCACGAGCAGTACTTC. Its protein is CASSHRESHEQYF.